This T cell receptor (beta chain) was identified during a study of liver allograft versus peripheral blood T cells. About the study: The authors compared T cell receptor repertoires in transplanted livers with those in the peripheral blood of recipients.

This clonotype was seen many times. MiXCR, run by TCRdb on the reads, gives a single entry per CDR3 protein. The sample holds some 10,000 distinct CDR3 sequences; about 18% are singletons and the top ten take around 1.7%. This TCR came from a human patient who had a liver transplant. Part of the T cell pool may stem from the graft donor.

CDR3 nucleotide sequence: TGTGCCAGCAGCCATGGGACAGGGGGTCAGCCCCAGCATTTT. Translated, it gives CASSHGTGGQPQHF. V is TRBV6-2 or TRBV6-3 and J is TRBJ1-5, with 11 bases aligning to TRBD1. V shed 6 bases and J 6 bases; nucleotides not matched to a gene: 4. The CDR3 contains 14 residues. CDR1 and CDR2 from the germline V gene are MNHEY and SVGEGT.